The source of this T cell receptor (beta chain) is a study of CD8 T cells in Susac syndrome. Study-level results: The CD4+ T cell repertoires in Susac syndrome did not show any clonal expansion.

Blood CD8+ and CD4+ T cells underwent high-throughput TCR beta sequencing. RNA was extracted with the RNeasy kit, and a quantity of about 0.45 to 1 ug was reverse transcribed using random hexamers. An immunoSEQ multiplex PCR generated amplified TCR beta CDR3 products spanning 54 Vbeta and 13 Jbeta. Each CDR3 protein gets one entry after TCRdb re-called the immunoSEQ multiplex PCR reads with MiXCR. The profile shows approximately 190,000 distinct CDR3 sequences, under 97% of them singletons. As to this clonotype: Its antigen is as yet unknown.

Sequencing was performed on CD4+ T cells from PBMCs. This clonotype was obtained from a human donor with Susac syndrome.

CDR3 bases: TGTGCCAGCAGCCCCCCCCCGGGGCGGGAGACCCAGTACTTC. Translation: CASSPPPGRETQYF. V usage is TRBV7-2 and J usage is TRBJ2-5; D may correspond to TRBD1 or TRBD2 (5 bases each). With 5 bases removed from V and 5 bases from J, the gap between germline ends came to 15 bases. Germline lookup yields CDR1 SGHTA and CDR2 FQGNSA. The length of the CDR3 is 14 residues.